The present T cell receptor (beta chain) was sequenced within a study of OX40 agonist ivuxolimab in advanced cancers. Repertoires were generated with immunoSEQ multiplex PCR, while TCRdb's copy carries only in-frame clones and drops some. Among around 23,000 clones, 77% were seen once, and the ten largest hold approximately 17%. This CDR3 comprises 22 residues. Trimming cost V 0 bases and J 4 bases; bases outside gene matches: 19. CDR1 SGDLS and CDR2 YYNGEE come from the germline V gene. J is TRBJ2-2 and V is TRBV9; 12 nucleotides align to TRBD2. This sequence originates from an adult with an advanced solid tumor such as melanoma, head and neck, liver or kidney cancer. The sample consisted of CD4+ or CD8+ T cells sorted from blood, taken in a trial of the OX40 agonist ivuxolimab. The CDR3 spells CASSVVGEGDRGLAGLTGELFF. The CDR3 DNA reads TGTGCCAGCAGCGTAGTCGGCGAAGGTGACAGGGGACTAGCGGGCCTCACCGGGGAGCTGTTTTTT. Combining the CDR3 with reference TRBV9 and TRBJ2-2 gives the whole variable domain DSGVTQTPKHLITATGQRVTLRCSPRSGDLSVYWYQQSLDQGLQFLIQYYNGEERAKGNILERFSAQQFPDLHSELNLSSLELGDSALYFCASSVVGEGDRGLAGLTGELFFGEGSRLTVL.